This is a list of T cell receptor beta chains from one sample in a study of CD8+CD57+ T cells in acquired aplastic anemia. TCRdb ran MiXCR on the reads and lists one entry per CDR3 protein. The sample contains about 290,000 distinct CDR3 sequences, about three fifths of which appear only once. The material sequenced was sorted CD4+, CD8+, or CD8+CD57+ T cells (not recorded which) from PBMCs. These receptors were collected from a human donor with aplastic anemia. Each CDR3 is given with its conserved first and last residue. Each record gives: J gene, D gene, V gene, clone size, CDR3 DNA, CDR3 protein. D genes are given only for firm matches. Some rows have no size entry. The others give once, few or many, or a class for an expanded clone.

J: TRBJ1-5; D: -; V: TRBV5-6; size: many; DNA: TGTGCCAGCAGCCTTAATCAAGGGCAGCCCCAGCATTTT; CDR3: CASSLNQGQPQHF
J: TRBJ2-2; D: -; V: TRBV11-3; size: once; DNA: TGTGCAGAAACCCCTGCCCGGTGGCCCGGGGAGCTGTTTTTT; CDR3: CAETPARWPGELFF
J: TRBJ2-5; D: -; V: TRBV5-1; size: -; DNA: TGCGCCAGCAGCTTGGAACGGTGGCAAGAGACCCAGTACTTC; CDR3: CASSLERWQETQYF
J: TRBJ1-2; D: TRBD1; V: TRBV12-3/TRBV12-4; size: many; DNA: TGTGCCAGCAGTCCTGGACAGGGGGCGCGGGGCTACACCTTC; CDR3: CASSPGQGARGYTF
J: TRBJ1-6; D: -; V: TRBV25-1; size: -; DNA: TGTGCCAGCAGTGACGGGGCCAATTCACCCCTCCACTTT; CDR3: CASSDGANSPLHF
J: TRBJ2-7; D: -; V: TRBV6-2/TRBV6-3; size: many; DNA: TGTGCCAGCAGTTACTTGGCTGGGTACGAGCAGTACTTC; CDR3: CASSYLAGYEQYF
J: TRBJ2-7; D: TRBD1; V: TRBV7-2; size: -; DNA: TGTGCCAGCAGCGCCCCGGGACAGGGGTTTGGGTACGAGCAGTACTTC; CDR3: CASSAPGQGFGYEQYF
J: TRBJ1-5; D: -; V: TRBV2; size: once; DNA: TGTGCCAGCAGTGACAGGACTAGCGGGAGGGCCGGGGAGACCCAGCGTTTT; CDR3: CASSDRTSGRAGETQRF
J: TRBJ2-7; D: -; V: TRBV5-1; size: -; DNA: TGCGCCAGCAGCTTGGTGGGGGGCAAGGACGAGCAGTACTTC; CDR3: CASSLVGGKDEQYF
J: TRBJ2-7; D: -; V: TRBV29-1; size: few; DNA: TGCAGCGTAAAACTCGGGGAATCGTACGAGCAGTACTTC; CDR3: CSVKLGESYEQYF
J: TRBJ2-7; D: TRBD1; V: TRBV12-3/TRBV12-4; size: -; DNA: TGTGCCAGCAGTTTAGAACAGGGGATTGTCCACGAGCAGTACTTC; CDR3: CASSLEQGIVHEQYF
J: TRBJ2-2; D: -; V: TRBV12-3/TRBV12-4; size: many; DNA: TGTGCCAGCAGTTTATTGGGGAACACCGGGGAGCTGTTTTTT; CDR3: CASSLLGNTGELFF
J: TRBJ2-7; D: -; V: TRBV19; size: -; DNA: TGTGCCAGTAGTACTAAATGGGCGGGACGCTACGAGCAGTACTTC; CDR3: CASSTKWAGRYEQYF
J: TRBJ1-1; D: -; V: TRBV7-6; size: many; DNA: TGTGCCAGCAGCTTAGGAGCCGGGGTCATGAACACTGAAGCTTTCTTT; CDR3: CASSLGAGVMNTEAFF
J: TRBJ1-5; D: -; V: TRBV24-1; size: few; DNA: TGTGCCACCCAGACGCTAAATCAGCCCCAGCATTTT; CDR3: CATQTLNQPQHF
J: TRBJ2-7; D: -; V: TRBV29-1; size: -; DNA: TGCAGCGTTAGCCACAGGGTTCCAGCCTACGAGCAGTACTTC; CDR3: CSVSHRVPAYEQYF
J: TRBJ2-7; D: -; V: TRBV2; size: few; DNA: TGTGCCAGCAGTGGAGTAGCCTCGTACGAGCAGTACTTC; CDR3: CASSGVASYEQYF
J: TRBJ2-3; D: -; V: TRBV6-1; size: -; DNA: TGTGCCAGCAGGGGAGGAAGACCCACAGATACGCAGTATTTT; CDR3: CASRGGRPTDTQYF
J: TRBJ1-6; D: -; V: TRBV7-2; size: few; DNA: TGTGCCAGCAAAGGTCGGGTACAGCGATCTTCACCCCTCCACTTT; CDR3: CASKGRVQRSSPLHF
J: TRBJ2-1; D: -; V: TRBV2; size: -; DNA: TGTGCCAGCATAGGGCCCTACAATGAGCAGTTCTTC; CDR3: CASIGPYNEQFF
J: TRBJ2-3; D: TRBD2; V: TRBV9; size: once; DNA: TGTGCCAGCAGCGCACTTAGCGGGGTCACAGATACGCAGTATTTT; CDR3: CASSALSGVTDTQYF
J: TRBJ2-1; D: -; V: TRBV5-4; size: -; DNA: TGTGCCAGCAGCCGGGCGGGACGGTCCTACAATGAGCAGTTCTTC; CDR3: CASSRAGRSYNEQFF
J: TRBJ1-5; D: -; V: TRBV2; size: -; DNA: TGTGCCAGCAGTGAATACTCGTCTAACAGGCGAACGGGACCCCAGCATTTT; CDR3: CASSEYSSNRRTGPQHF
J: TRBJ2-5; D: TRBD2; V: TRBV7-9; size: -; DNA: TGTGCCAGCAGCTATACTAGCGGGAGCGCCCAGTACTTC; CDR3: CASSYTSGSAQYF
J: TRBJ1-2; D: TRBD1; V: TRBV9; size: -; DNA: TGTGCCAGCAGCCAAGAGGGGGCTGCCTATGGCTACACCTTC; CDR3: CASSQEGAAYGYTF
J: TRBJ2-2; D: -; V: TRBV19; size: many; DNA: TGTGCCAGTAGTATAGTGAGGGACACCGGGGAGCTGTTTTTT; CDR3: CASSIVRDTGELFF
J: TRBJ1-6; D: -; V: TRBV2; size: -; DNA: TGTGCCAGCATCCCCGCCGAGAGGGCCGGTAATTCACCCCTCCACTTT; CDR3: CASIPAERAGNSPLHF
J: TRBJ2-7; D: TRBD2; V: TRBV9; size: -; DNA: TGTGCCAGCAGCGTAGGGACTAGCGACTCCTACAAGCAGTACTTC; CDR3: CASSVGTSDSYKQYF
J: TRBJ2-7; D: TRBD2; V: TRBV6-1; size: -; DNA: TGTGCCAGCAGTCTCACTAGCGGGAGCTCCTACGAGCAGTACTTC; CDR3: CASSLTSGSSYEQYF
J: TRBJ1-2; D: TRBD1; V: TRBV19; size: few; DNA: TGTGCCAGTAGTAAGGACAGGGGGTTCCTTAAAGGCTATGGCTACACCTTC; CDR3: CASSKDRGFLKGYGYTF
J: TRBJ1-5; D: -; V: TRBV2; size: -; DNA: TGTGCCAGCAGGGACAGCCGTGATCAGCCCCAGCATTTT; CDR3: CASRDSRDQPQHF
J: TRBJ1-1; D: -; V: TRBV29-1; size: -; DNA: TGCAGCGTTGAAGGCCCAGGCCCTGAAGCTTTCTTT; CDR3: CSVEGPGPEAFF